This TCR beta chain was profiled in a study of spatial heterogeneity in lung cancer (dated by TCRdb to the late 2010s). Looking at the study overall: Beta-chain transcripts were consistently detected in greater numbers than alpha-chain transcripts, which likely reflected higher beta-chain transcript abundance. At surgery, both alpha and beta chains were TCR-sequenced in over 200 tumor regions, 64 matched nontumor lung samples and 50 to 60 PBMC samples. Nonsynonymous mutation counts, determined by whole-exome sequencing of tumor tissue, were related to TCR repertoire features. TCR transcript counts in tumor regions correlated strongly with a T cell transcriptional module score from matched bulk RNA-seq. In non-small cell lung cancer, the study made a quantitative comparison of TCR alpha and beta repertoires among multiple tumor regions, matched nontumor lung and blood. In the raw uncorrected reads, each unique combination of TCR and UMI appeared on average more than ten times. The study at large found these results: TCR-seq was estimated to cover only about 7.6% of tumor T cells for alpha chains and around 13% for beta chains. The tumor nonsynonymous mutation count correlated with the number of expanded intratumoral alpha and beta TCRs. Confirming at a functional level the hypothesis that regional TCRs recognize regional mutations was considered to require additional single-cell paired TCR alpha and beta sequencing. Counts of ubiquitous and regional expanded TCRs correlated with counts of ubiquitous and regional nonsynonymous mutations, respectively.

Notes on this clonotype: This clone's antigen is unknown. Qualities for individual bases were not recorded, and no much larger clone is one base off.

Receptors were amplified or captured by 5' RACE. Sequencing used a NextSeq 500. To allow correction of PCR and sequencing errors, the TCR library protocol tagged every TCR cDNA molecule with a unique molecular identifier. From the authors' description of their analysis: TCR identification, UMI-based error correction and CDR3 extraction were performed with Decombinator tools. TCRs above a frequency of 2 per 1,000, corresponding to the top 1% of the tumor frequency distribution, were defined as expanded. Expanded tumor TCRs were classed as regional if statistically deemed absent (corrected P<0.05) from at least one tumor region, otherwise ubiquitous. Renyi diversity was calculated using the R vegan package after each repertoire was subsampled 100 times to 5,000 TCRs. To build CDR3 similarity networks, amino acid triplet string-kernel similarity was used, and CDR3s were connected when their pairwise similarity was above 0.82. TCRdb redid the processing of the public reads, applying fastp at Q25 and MiXCR, and retained in-frame beta chains. A single entry per CDR3 protein holds the most common genes and DNA from its merged rows. TCRdb assigned the V and J calls; the authors' analysis was not used. The sample table lists around 23,000 distinct CDR3 sequences, roughly 6.7% of them with a count of one. The top ten hold 10% to 13% of the sample.

The time point label, as the study defines it: sample taken at primary tumor resection. The donors were some 76 patients from the lung TRACERx cohort who had early-stage, untreated non-small cell lung cancer. TCR sequencing used whole RNA extracted from tumor and nontumor lung tissue, or from cryopreserved PBMC samples, without cell sorting. Only patients with enough RNA available from two or more tumor regions were chosen for TCR sequencing. Before selection, tumor and adjacent nontumor lung specimens were reviewed by a lung pathologist. This clonotype was obtained from a male donor with early-stage non-small cell lung cancer. The specimen was lung tumor tissue, collected at surgery.

The DNA reads as follows: TGTGCCAGCAGTCCGGACAGGCCCACTCGAGGCTACACCTTC. It translates to CASSPDRPTRGYTF. The sequence joins TRBV27 to TRBJ1-2; a stretch of 7 junction bases matches TRBD1. After removal of 5 bases from V and 8 bases from J, the junction retains 11 bases not matched to a gene. The CDR3 has 14 amino acids, counting the end cysteine and phenylalanine. The read is trimmed to its CDR3 DNA, 42 bases read in frame from base 1. The germline V gene (reference sequence) yields MNHEY for CDR1 and SMNVEV for CDR2.